This TCR beta chain emerged from a study of blood T cell repertoires in COVID-19. In the study overall: COVID-19 samples, acute and convalescent, were from the United States, Italy and Spain. PBMCs, B-cell-depleted T cells, or T cells provided the cDNA or gDNA that made up the material.

This CDR3 spans 15 amino acids. Trimming removed 3 bases from V and 5 bases from J, with 18 bases in between. In the original processing: By means of reference gene primer amplification, nucleated cell counts were estimated. Generated by immunoSEQ multiplex PCR, the TCRdb table keeps only in-frame clones and is missing some. That table supplies the V and J calls and clone size; D and trimming were determined from the DNA. Of about 98,000 clones listed, around nine tenths are singletons. The source is a man in his forties or fifties with active or convalescent COVID-19. Sequencing used peripheral blood. The chain recombines TRBV5-3 with TRBJ2-7; TRBD2 might be the D (6 bases). TRBV5-3 is labeled an ORF, and its function is uncertain. Written as DNA, the CDR3 is TGTGCCAGAAGCTGGGCCCAACTAGCCCCAGACGAGCAGTACGTC. Translation: CARSWAQLAPDEQYV.